Following are 12 T cell receptor beta chains from one sample sequenced in a study of blood T cell repertoires in COVID-19. Only in-frame clones appear in the TCRdb table, and some are missing; sequencing was by immunoSEQ multiplex PCR. The sample carries approximately 28,000 clones, about 84% recorded once. The sample consisted of peripheral blood. These receptors were obtained from an older woman with acute or convalescent COVID-19.

V usage is TRBV27 and J usage is TRBJ2-3; no reliable D call. Looked up from germline, CDR1 is MNHEY and CDR2 is SMNVEV (reference sequence). This CDR3 comprises 17 residues. Trimming removed 5 bases at V and 3 bases at J, with 21 bases between. The CDR3 sequence: CASSDGRSHPLTDTQYF. The DNA for the CDR3 is TGTGCCAGCAGTGATGGCCGGAGCCACCCGTTGACAGATACGCAGTATTTT.

The rearrangement uses TRBV5-1 and TRBJ2-1; the match to TRBD2 covers 8 bases. Trimming took 0 bases from V and 0 from J; bases not matched to a gene: 2. The CDR3 has 16 amino acids. Germline V gene sequence: CDR1 SGHRS, CDR2 YFSETQ. CDR3 loop: CASSLGGGSSYNEQFF. CDR3 coding DNA: TGCGCCAGCAGCTTGGGCGGGGGGAGCTCCTACAATGAGCAGTTCTTC.

The V and J genes are TRBV3-1 (or the pseudogene TRBV3-2) and TRBJ2-3; D may be TRBD2 (6 bases). This CDR3 region has 15 residues. Germline assignment: CDR1 LGHDT and CDR2 YNNKEL (reference sequence). Trimming stripped 0 bases from V and 9 bases from J, with 16 bases between. The CDR3 DNA reads TGTGCCAGCAGCCAAGATGGGGGGTTCGGCTCCACGCAGTATTTT. Translation: CASSQDGGFGSTQYF.

The chain links TRBV6-1 to TRBJ1-3; 7 bases agree with TRBD1. The CDR3 runs 17 residues. V trimming: 1 base; J trimming: 3 bases; junction bases outside the gene matches: 9. Per germline, CDR1 MNHNS and CDR2 SASEGT. The CDR3 nucleotides read TGTGCCAGCAGTGAAGACGACAGGGTTAGAGGTGGAAACACCATATATTTT. Translated, it gives CASSEDDRVRGGNTIYF.

This rearrangement joins TRBV5-1 to TRBJ2-5; 11 bases align to TRBD2. Germline lookup yields CDR1 SGHRS and CDR2 YFSETQ. The CDR3 runs 15 residues. J gave up 5 bases and V 3 bases, and 6 bases lay outside the gene matches. CDR3 residues: CASSWIAGGPETQYF. The CDR3 bases are TGCGCCAGCAGCTGGATAGCGGGGGGGCCGGAGACCCAGTACTTC.

The chain couples TRBV4-1 to TRBJ2-7; 9 bases are a match to TRBD2. Per the germline V gene, CDR1 is MGHRA and CDR2 is YSYEKL. The CDR3 consists of 14 residues. The J segment lost 6 bases and the V segment lost 1 base, leaving 4 bases of the junction unmatched. The CDR3 region has the DNA TGCGCCAGCAGCCAAGGGCGGGGGGGCCTCGAGCAGTACTTC. This sequence encodes CASSQGRGGLEQYF.

A single count supports this clone. The genes are TRBV6-5 and TRBJ2-1; 9 nucleotides match TRBD2. V lost 0 bases and J lost 8; bases outside the gene matches: 8. Germline V gene data show CDR1 as MNHEY and CDR2 as SVGAGI. The CDR3 runs 16 residues. In DNA form, the CDR3 reads TGTGCCAGCAGTTACTCGAGAGCGGGGGGCCACGATGAGCAGTTCTTC. Protein sequence: CASSYSRAGGHDEQFF.

This clone came up once. V is TRBV19 and J is TRBJ1-1, with 8 bases matching TRBD1. The CDR3 totals 16 residues. J gave up 5 bases and V 5 bases, and 13 bases lay outside the gene matches. From germline, CDR1 is LNHDA and CDR2 SQIVND (reference sequence). Here the CDR3 reads CASSDPPDRDRTEAFF. As DNA, the CDR3 is TGTGCCAGTAGTGATCCACCTGACAGGGACAGGACTGAAGCTTTCTTT.

The rearrangement links TRBV5-4 to TRBJ1-1; tentative D call: TRBD1 (6 bases). The CDR3 length is 16 residues. The germline V gene has CDR1 SGHNT and CDR2 YYREEE (reference sequence). V was trimmed by 0 bases and J by 4 bases, leaving 16 bases between them. This CDR3 reads CASSLAGGRHPTEAFF. CDR3 nucleotide sequence: TGTGCCAGCAGCTTGGCGGGGGGGCGCCACCCCACTGAAGCTTTCTTT.

The rearrangement uses TRBV29-1 and TRBJ1-2; 8 bases are shared with TRBD1. In germline, CDR1 is SQVTM, CDR2 ANQGSEA. CDR3 size: 13 residues. After removal of 7 bases from V and 5 bases from J, the junction contained 9 bases not matched to a gene. The DNA for the CDR3 is TGCAGCGCCGGACAGGGAGGCGGGTATGGCTACACCTTC. Its protein product is CSAGQGGGYGYTF.

The CDR3, as DNA: TGTGCCAGCACGGGAGGCAGGGTACACGAGCAGTACTTC. It specifies CASTGGRVHEQYF. The genes are TRBV2 and TRBJ2-7; TRBD2 agrees at 7 bases. From germline, CDR1 is SNHLY and CDR2 FYNNEI. The ends lost 7 bases at V and 5 bases at J; junction bases unmatched: 8. The CDR3 sequence is 13 residues long.

The chain uses TRBV3-1 (or the pseudogene TRBV3-2) and TRBJ1-2, with no clear D. Germline values: CDR1 LGHDT, CDR2 YNNKEL (reference sequence). The CDR3 runs 16 residues. V lost 0 bases to trimming and J lost 3 bases, with 14 bases between them. CDR3 coding DNA: TGTGCCAGCAGCCAAGATTTTGGAGAATCACACTATGGCTACACCTTC. Residues: CASSQDFGESHYGYTF.